A single sample gave rise to the 10 T cell receptor beta chains below, sequenced in a study of radiotherapy plus CTLA-4 blockade in lung cancer. Clones were read by immunoSEQ multiplex PCR, and TCRdb kept only the in-frame ones, dropping some. The sample has approximately 67,000 clones; approximately 82% are singletons. The sample here was peripheral blood, taken from a patient treated with radiotherapy plus ipilimumab. Receptors originate from a human donor with non-small cell lung cancer who had a partial response to radiotherapy plus ipilimumab.

V usage is TRBV19 and J usage is TRBJ2-7, with TRBD1 matching 12 bases. CDR1 and CDR2 from the germline V gene are LNHDA and SQIVND (reference sequence). The J segment lost 4 bases and the V segment lost 3 bases, leaving 7 bases of the junction unmatched. The CDR3 is made up of 16 amino acids. The CDR3 loop reads CASSMDWGQGAYEQYF. The CDR3 region has the DNA TGTGCCAGTAGTATGGATTGGGGACAGGGGGCATACGAGCAGTACTTC.

This clone came up once. This sequence joins TRBV30 and TRBJ1-3; no clear D. Between the trimmed V and J ends, which lost 3 bases and 1 base, there was a span of 10 bases. This CDR3 spans 14 amino acids. Per the germline V gene, CDR1 is GTSNPN and CDR2 is SVGIG (reference sequence). The CDR3 region is CAWRISGSGNTIYF. The DNA of the CDR3 is TGTGCCTGGAGAATTTCGGGTTCTGGAAACACCATATATTTT.

The V gene is TRBV28, the J gene TRBJ2-1; possible D gene TRBD1, 6 bases. CDR1 and CDR2 from the germline V gene are MDHEN and SYDVKM. The CDR3 extends over 16 amino acids. V was shortened by 1 base and J by 2 bases, with 12 bases between the two germline ends. The CDR3 is CASSLSLPGAYNEQFF. For the CDR3, the DNA is TGTGCCAGCAGTTTATCTTTGCCAGGGGCCTACAATGAGCAGTTCTTC. Combining the CDR3 with reference TRBV28 and TRBJ2-1 gives the whole variable domain DVKVTQSSRYLVKRTGEKVFLECVQDMDHENMFWYRQDPGLGLRLIYFSYDVKMKEKGDIPEGYSVSREKKERFSLILESASTNQTSMYLCASSLSLPGAYNEQFFGPGTRLTVL.

The CDR3 DNA is TGTGCCAGCAGCGCGATCCGAATAACCGGGACTAGCGTCCATGAGCAGTTCTTC. It yields the protein CASSAIRITGTSVHEQFF. This chain joins TRBV7-8 and TRBJ2-1, with TRBD2 identical over 10 bases. Trimming removed 5 bases from V and 8 bases from J; junction bases left unmatched: 18. The CDR3 contains 18 residues. CDR1 is SGHVS and CDR2 is FQNEAQ in the germline V gene.

This clone is a singleton in its sample. This chain links TRBV19 with TRBJ2-5; 10 nucleotides match TRBD2. This CDR3 comprises 14 residues. The V segment lost 3 bases and the J segment 4 bases; nucleotides outside the gene matches: 2. Per the germline V gene, CDR1 is LNHDA and CDR2 is SQIVND (reference sequence). As DNA, the CDR3 is TGTGCCAGTAGTATTTTAGCGGGAGGAGAGACCCAGTACTTC. Its protein product is CASSILAGGETQYF.

The V gene is TRBV7-9, the J gene TRBJ1-3; D might be TRBD1 (6 bases). V was clipped by 5 bases and J by 3 bases, with 17 bases between them. The germline CDR1 and CDR2 sequences are SEHNR and FQNEAQ (reference sequence). The CDR3 contains 16 residues. The CDR3 spells CASSPPGGRLGNTIYF. The CDR3 region has the DNA TGTGCCAGCAGCCCCCCCGGGGGGCGCCTTGGAAACACCATATATTTT.

The chain combines TRBV4-2 with TRBJ2-5; the match to TRBD2 covers 14 bases. CDR1 LGHNA and CDR2 YNFKEQ come from the germline V gene. The CDR3 loop spans 18 amino acids. The V segment lost 2 bases and the J segment 5 bases; nucleotides outside the gene matches: 10. CDR3 nucleotides: TGTGCCAGCAGCCAATCTGGACTAGCGGGAGGAGGGTTGGAGACCCAGTACTTC. The encoded protein is CASSQSGLAGGGLETQYF.

This chain joins TRBV5-6 and TRBJ1-3; possibly TRBD1 for D (5 bases). The CDR3 is made up of 14 amino acids. The ends were cut back, 2 bases at V and 3 bases at J, with 9 bases in the middle. Germline V lookup: CDR1 SGHDT, CDR2 YYEEEE. The CDR3 DNA reads as TGTGCCAGCAGCTTACAGGTGTATGGAAACACCATATATTTT. Its translation is CASSLQVYGNTIYF.

This clone was picked up one time. This chain uses TRBV15 with TRBJ1-2; 7 bases match TRBD1. Trimming at V came to 3 bases and at J to 5 bases, leaving 3 bases not matched to a gene. Germline lookup yields CDR1 LNHNV and CDR2 YYDKDF (reference sequence). This CDR3 spans 13 amino acids. The CDR3 spells CATSSSGGYGYTF. The CDR3 DNA reads as TGTGCCACCAGCAGCTCAGGGGGATATGGCTACACCTTC.

The CDR3 DNA reads TGTGCCAGCAGTTCCCTACAGGGTACTAACTACAATGAGCAGTTCTTC. Translated: CASSSLQGTNYNEQFF. The chain has TRBV28 and TRBJ2-1; D is possibly TRBD1 (6 bases). Germline-derived CDR1 and CDR2 are MDHEN and SYDVKM. V lost 4 bases and J lost 3, with 16 bases in between. The CDR3 extends over 16 amino acids.